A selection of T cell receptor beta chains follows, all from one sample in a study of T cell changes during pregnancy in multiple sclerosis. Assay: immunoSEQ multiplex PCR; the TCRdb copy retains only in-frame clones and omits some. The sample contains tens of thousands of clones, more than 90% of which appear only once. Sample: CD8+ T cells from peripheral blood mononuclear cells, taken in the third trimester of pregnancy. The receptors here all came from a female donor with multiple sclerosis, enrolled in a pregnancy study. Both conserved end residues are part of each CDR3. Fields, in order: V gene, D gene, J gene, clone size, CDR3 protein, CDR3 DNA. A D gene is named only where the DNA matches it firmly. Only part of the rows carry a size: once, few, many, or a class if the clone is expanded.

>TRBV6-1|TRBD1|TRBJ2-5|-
CASSDDRGLFRETQYF
TGTGCCAGCAGTGATGACAGGGGACTGTTTCGAGAGACCCAGTACTTC
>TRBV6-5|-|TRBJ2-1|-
CASTQGLSYNEQFF
TGTGCCAGCACCCAGGGGCTCTCCTACAATGAGCAGTTCTTC
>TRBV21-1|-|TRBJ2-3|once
CASERSTDTQYF
TGTGCCAGCGAACGGAGCACAGATACGCAGTATTTT
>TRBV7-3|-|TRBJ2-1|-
CASSSRDNYNEQFF
TGTGCCAGCAGCTCCCGGGACAATTACAATGAGCAGTTCTTC
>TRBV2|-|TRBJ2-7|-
CASNRETYEQYF
TGTGCCAGCAACCGGGAGACGTACGAGCAGTACTTC
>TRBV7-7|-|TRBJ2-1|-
CASSPGDSRWDEQFF
TGTGCTAGCAGCCCGGGGGACAGCAGGTGGGATGAGCAGTTCTTC
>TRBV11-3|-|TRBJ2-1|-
CASSVREQNNEQFF
TGTGCCAGCAGCGTCCGAGAACAGAACAATGAGCAGTTCTTC
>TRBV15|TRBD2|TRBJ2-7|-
CATTPSVAGVPYEQYF
TGTGCCACCACTCCATCTGTAGCGGGTGTCCCCTACGAGCAGTACTTC
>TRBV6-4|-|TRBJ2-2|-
CASSDSRQGSTGELFF
TGTGCCAGCAGTGACTCCCGGCAGGGGAGCACCGGGGAGCTGTTTTTT
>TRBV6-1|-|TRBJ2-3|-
CATHPQGGHTDTQYF
TGTGCCACCCACCCACAGGGGGGGCACACAGATACGCAGTATTTT
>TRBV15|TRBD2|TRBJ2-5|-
CATSGLAETQYF
TGTGCCACCAGCGGACTAGCGGAGACCCAGTACTTC
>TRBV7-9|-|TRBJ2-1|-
CASSHSPGRGSYNEQFF
TGTGCCAGCAGCCATTCCCCGGGCAGGGGCTCCTACAATGAGCAGTTCTTC
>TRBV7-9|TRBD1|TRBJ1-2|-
CASSLVGQGAYYGYTF
TGTGCCAGCAGCTTAGTGGGGCAGGGGGCGTACTATGGCTACACCTTC
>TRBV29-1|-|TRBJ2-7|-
CSVDFNLAGEQYF
TGCAGCGTTGACTTTAATCTAGCAGGCGAGCAGTACTTC
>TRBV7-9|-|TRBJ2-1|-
CASSTGHSEQFF
TGTGCCAGCAGCACGGGACACTCTGAGCAGTTCTTC
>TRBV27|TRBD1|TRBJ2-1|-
CASRIGQGAWYGHEQFF
TGTGCCAGCAGGATTGGACAGGGGGCGTGGTACGGTCATGAGCAGTTCTTC
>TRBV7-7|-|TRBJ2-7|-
CASSLGGGDEQYF
TGTGCCAGCAGCTTAGGAGGTGGTGACGAGCAGTACTTC
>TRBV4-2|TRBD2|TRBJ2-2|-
CASSQFDSGILGTGELFF
TGTGCCAGCAGCCAATTTGATAGCGGGATATTGGGAACCGGGGAGCTGTTTTTT
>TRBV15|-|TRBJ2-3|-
CATSRVPLSTDTQYF
TGTGCCACCAGCAGAGTGCCACTAAGCACAGATACGCAGTATTTT
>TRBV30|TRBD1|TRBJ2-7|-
CAWSRGSSYEQYF
TGTGCCTGGAGCAGGGGGAGCTCCTACGAGCAGTACTTC
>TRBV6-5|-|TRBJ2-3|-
CASMNRNTDTQYF
TGTGCCAGCATGAACAGAAACACAGATACGCAGTATTTT
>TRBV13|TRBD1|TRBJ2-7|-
CASSYGTGGFDEQYF
TGTGCCAGCAGCTACGGGACAGGGGGATTTGACGAGCAGTACTTC
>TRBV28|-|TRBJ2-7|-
CASSLWAGRISYEQYF
TGTGCCAGCAGTTTATGGGCAGGAAGGATCTCCTACGAGCAGTACTTC
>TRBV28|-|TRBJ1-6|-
CASSSRGSENSPLHF
TGTGCCAGCAGTTCAAGGGGTTCCGAAAATTCACCCCTCCACTTT
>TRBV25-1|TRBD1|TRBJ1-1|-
CASSEWAGGNTEAFF
TGTGCCAGCAGTGAATGGGCAGGGGGAAACACTGAAGCTTTCTTT
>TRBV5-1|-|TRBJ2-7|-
CASSLDYEQYF
TGCGCCAGCAGCCTAGACTACGAGCAGTACTTC
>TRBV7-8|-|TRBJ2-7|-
CASSLGLDTEQYF
TGTGCCAGCAGCCTCGGCCTAGATACCGAGCAGTACTTC
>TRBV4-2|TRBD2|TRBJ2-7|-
CASSQELLADYEQYF
TGTGCCAGCAGCCAAGAACTGCTAGCGGACTACGAGCAGTACTTC
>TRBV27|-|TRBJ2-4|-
CASSLLGSKNIQYF
TGTGCCAGCAGTTTACTCGGTTCCAAAAACATTCAGTACTTC
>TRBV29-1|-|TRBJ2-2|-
CSVESIVGHSTGELFF
TGCAGCGTTGAAAGTATAGTAGGACATTCCACCGGGGAGCTGTTTTTT
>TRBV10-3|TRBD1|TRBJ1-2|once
CAISDRLTGNYGYTF
TGTGCCATCAGCGACCGATTGACAGGGAACTATGGCTACACCTTC
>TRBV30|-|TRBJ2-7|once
CAWSMGPSYEQYF
TGTGCCTGGAGCATGGGCCCCTCCTACGAGCAGTACTTC
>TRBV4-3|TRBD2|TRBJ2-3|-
CASSQEWPSGGEDTQYF
TGCGCCAGCAGCCAAGAATGGCCTAGCGGGGGTGAAGATACGCAGTATTTT
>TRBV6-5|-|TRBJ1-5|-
CASKKHLNQPQHF
TGTGCCAGCAAAAAACACCTCAATCAGCCCCAGCATTTT
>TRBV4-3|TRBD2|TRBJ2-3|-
CASSQELAGGLGDTQYF
TGCGCCAGCAGCCAAGAACTAGCGGGGGGATTAGGAGATACGCAGTATTTT